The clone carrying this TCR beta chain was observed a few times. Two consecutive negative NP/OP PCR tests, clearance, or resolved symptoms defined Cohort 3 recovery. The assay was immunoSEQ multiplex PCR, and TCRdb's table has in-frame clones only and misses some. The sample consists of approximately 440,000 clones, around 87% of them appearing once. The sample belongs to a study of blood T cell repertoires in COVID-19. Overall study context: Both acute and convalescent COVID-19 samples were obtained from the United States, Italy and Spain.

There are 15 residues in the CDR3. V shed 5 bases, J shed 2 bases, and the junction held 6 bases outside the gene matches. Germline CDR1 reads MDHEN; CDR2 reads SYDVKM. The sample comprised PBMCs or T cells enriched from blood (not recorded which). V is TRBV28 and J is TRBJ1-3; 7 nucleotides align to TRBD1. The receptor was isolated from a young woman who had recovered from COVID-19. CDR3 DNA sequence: TGTGCCAGCAGTCCCGACAGGGACCCTGGAAACACCATATATTTT. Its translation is CASSPDRDPGNTIYF.